The T cell receptor beta chain described here comes from a study of CD8 T cells in Susac syndrome. The authors reverse transcribed roughly 0.5 to 1 ug RNA with random hexamers. TCRdb passed the immunoSEQ multiplex PCR reads through MiXCR, listing each CDR3 protein once. The data show tens of thousands of distinct CDR3 sequences, with around 96% seen just once and approximately 0.57% held by the top ten. The CDR3 has 13 amino acids. From germline, CDR1 is PRHDT and CDR2 FYEKMQ (reference sequence). Trimming took 5 bases from V and 4 from J, leaving 11 bases between them. This chain connects TRBV13 to TRBJ1-1; D unclear. This sequence was found in a human donor with Susac syndrome. The material sequenced was CD8+ T cells from PBMCs. CDR3: CASSQSGFTEAFF. CDR3 DNA: TGTGCCAGCAGCCAATCGGGGTTCACTGAAGCTTTCTTT.